This TCR beta chain is drawn from a study of shared clonotypes between healthy human individuals. With respect to this clone: Its antigen is unidentified.

The repertoire was sequenced with immunoSEQ multiplex PCR; TCRdb's copy has only in-frame clones and lacks some. The sample lists over a million clones, around 78% occurring once. Whole-study findings and limits: Clonotype sharing among the donors was expected to vary with sequencing depth.

CDR3 length: 15 residues. The V gene's germline CDR1 is SGHRS and CDR2 YFSETQ. The V end was cut by 0 bases, the J end by 6 bases, with 12 bases between. The clonotype comes from a man between 18 and 35 years old in good health. Some clones in this sample may be carry-over from other donors' samples. The sample was memory CD4+ T cells from PBMCs. The subset: CD45RA-negative fraction. The genes are TRBV5-1 and TRBJ1-4, with D hard to call. CDR3 nucleotides: TGCGCCAGCAGCTTGGGAGGCAGCTGGGATGAAAAACTGTTTTTT. Translated: CASSLGGSWDEKLFF.